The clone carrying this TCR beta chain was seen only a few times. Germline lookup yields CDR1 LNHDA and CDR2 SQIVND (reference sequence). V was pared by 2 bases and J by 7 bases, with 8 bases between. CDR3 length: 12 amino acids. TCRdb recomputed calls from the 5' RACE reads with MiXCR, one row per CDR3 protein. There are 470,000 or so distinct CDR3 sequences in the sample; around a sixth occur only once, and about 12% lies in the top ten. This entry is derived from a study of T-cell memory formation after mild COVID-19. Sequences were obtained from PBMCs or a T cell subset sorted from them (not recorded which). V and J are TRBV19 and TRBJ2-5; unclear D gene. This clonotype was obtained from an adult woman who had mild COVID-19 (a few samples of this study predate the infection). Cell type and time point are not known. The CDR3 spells CASSISAGTQYF. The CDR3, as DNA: TGTGCCAGTAGTATAAGCGCTGGGACCCAGTACTTC.